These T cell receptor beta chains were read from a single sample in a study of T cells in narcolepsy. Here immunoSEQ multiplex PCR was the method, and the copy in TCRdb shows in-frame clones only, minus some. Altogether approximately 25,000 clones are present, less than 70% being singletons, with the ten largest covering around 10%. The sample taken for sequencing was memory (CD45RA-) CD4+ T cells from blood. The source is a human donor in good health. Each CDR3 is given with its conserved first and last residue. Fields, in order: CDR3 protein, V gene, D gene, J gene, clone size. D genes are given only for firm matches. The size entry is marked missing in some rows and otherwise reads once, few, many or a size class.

CASSLHNEQFF TRBV4-1 - TRBJ2-1 -
CASSLASGGTLPYEQYF TRBV5-5 - TRBJ2-7 -
CASSPLGGAGETQYF TRBV7-2 TRBD2 TRBJ2-5 -
CASSRSRTTDTQYF TRBV7-2 - TRBJ2-3 -
CASSQSRDTEAFF TRBV4-2 - TRBJ1-1 -
CASSGGTGQAYGYTF TRBV6-1 - TRBJ1-2 -
CASSVGEGRATDTQYF TRBV9 - TRBJ2-3 -
CASSVSNQGLYNEQFF TRBV9 - TRBJ2-1 few
CASSQGDFLPGTPYEQYF TRBV4-1 - TRBJ2-7 few
CASSLDTSGRAKQFF TRBV28 TRBD2 TRBJ2-1 -
CASSRGRPLGTDTQYF TRBV5-6 - TRBJ2-3 few
CSVWGGGNTEAFF TRBV29-1 - TRBJ1-1 -
CASSSGQGWDSPLHF TRBV7-8 TRBD1 TRBJ1-6 -
CASSPDPQGVTEAFF TRBV5-1 TRBD1 TRBJ1-1 few
CASSRDRRGNSPLHF TRBV7-9 TRBD1 TRBJ1-6 -
CASSPEGTGAQYF TRBV5-1 - TRBJ2-7 -
CASSLDGGDQPQHF TRBV5-1 - TRBJ1-5 -
CAWSGSSGRYYEQYF TRBV30 TRBD2 TRBJ2-7 -
CASSPDRNQPQHF TRBV18 - TRBJ1-5 -
CASSRTNRDRGRETQYF TRBV5-4 TRBD1 TRBJ2-5 few
CASSRRAHANNEQFF TRBV2 - TRBJ2-1 few
CASNFGLPSSPLHF TRBV19 - TRBJ1-6 -
CASSFPTGAITGELFF TRBV7-9 TRBD1 TRBJ2-2 -
CASSYGDRVGTQYF TRBV7-3 TRBD1 TRBJ2-5 few
CASSYFPGSKDTQYF TRBV6-5 - TRBJ2-3 few
CASRWTSGNNEQFF TRBV19 TRBD2 TRBJ2-1 -
CASSERRNYGYTF TRBV6-1 - TRBJ1-2 -
CASSHPGSVRSGANVLTF TRBV11-2 - TRBJ2-6 -
CAGSGGVSQPQHF TRBV19 - TRBJ1-5 few
CASARDEQYF TRBV28 - TRBJ2-7 -
CASSLRGGQGLPYEQYF TRBV7-2 TRBD1 TRBJ2-7 -
CASSLEGRNTQYF TRBV5-1 - TRBJ2-3 -
CASSLLGWGGNEQFF TRBV7-2 TRBD2 TRBJ2-1 -
CASSLASGRETQYF TRBV9 TRBD2 TRBJ2-5 few
CASSLGRASKNIQYF TRBV5-1 - TRBJ2-4 few
CASSYSELQRGYEQYF TRBV6-6 TRBD2 TRBJ2-7 -
CASTTPSGSTDTQYF TRBV19 TRBD2 TRBJ2-3 -
CASSFGQGDEQFF TRBV13 TRBD1 TRBJ2-1 -
CASSERGTGELFF TRBV2 - TRBJ2-2 few
CASGGTAGNTIYF TRBV19 TRBD1 TRBJ1-3 -
CASSPGQQETQYF TRBV18 - TRBJ2-5 few
CASSLARFLASGSLSTDTQYF TRBV7-2 TRBD2 TRBJ2-3 -
CASSRPPPYEQYF TRBV28 - TRBJ2-7 -
CASSALPRNTEAFF TRBV19 - TRBJ1-1 -
CASSPQRGTEAFF TRBV2 - TRBJ1-1 -
CASSELGTESSPLHF TRBV2 - TRBJ1-6 few
CASSQRGSPLHF TRBV18 - TRBJ1-6 -